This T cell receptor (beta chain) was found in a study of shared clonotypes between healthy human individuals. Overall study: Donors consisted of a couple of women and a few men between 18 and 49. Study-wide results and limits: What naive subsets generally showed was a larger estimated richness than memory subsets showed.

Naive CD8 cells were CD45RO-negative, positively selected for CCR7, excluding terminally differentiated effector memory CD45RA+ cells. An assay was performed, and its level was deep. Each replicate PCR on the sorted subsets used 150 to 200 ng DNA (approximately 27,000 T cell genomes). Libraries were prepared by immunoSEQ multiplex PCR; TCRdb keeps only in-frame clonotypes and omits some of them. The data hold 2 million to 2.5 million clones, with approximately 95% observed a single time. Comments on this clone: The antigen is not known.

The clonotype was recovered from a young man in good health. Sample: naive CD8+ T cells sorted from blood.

The CDR3 nucleotides read TGTGCCAGCAGCTTAGATGGCGGCCCCGGTAGGGAAGCTTTCTTT. Encoded protein: CASSLDGGPGREAFF. The V gene is TRBV11-3, the J gene TRBJ1-1; D not resolved. The CDR3 has 15 residues. Trimming cost V 0 bases and J 8 bases, with 16 bases left between them. Germline V lookup: CDR1 SGHNT, CDR2 YENEEA.